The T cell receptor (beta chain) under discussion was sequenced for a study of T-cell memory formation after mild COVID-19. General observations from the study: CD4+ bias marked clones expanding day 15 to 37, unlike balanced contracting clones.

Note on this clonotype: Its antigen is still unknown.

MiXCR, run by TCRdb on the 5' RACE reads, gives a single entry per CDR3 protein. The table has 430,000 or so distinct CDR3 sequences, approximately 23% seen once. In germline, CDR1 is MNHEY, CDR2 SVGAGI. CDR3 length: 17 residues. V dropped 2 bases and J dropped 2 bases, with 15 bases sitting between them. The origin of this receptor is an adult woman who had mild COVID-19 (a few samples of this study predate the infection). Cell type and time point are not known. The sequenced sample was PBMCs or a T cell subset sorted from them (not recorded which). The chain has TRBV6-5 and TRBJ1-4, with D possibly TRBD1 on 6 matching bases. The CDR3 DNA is TGTGCCAGCAGTTACCACAGGAGAAGGGGGACTAATGAAAAACTGTTTTTT. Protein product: CASSYHRRRGTNEKLFF.